This TCR beta chain was obtained from a study of OX40 agonist ivuxolimab in advanced cancers. Study in general: Dose-escalation patients were diagnosed with hepatocellular carcinoma, melanoma, renal cell cancer or head and neck cancer. Study-wide results and limits: Certain nonresponders likewise exhibited a low normalized T-cell clonal expansion. Doses of 0.1 to 3.0 mg/kg were accompanied by clonal expansion of CD4+ and CD8+ blood T cells by week 6.

Worth noting for this clone: Its cognate antigen is unknown.

The ends were cut back, 5 bases at V and 1 base at J, with 18 bases in the middle. This CDR3 spans 16 amino acids. CDR1 is SGHVS and CDR2 is FQNEAQ in the germline V gene. Sequencing used immunoSEQ multiplex PCR; TCRdb keeps in-frame clones, though not all of them. Seen here are approximately 45,000 clones, 75% to 90% observed once, and the top ten hold approximately 52%. This sample comprised CD4+ or CD8+ T cells sorted from blood, obtained in a trial of the OX40 agonist ivuxolimab. The receptor was isolated from an adult with an advanced solid tumor such as melanoma, head and neck, liver or kidney cancer. The chain is built from TRBV7-8 and TRBJ2-7, with D hard to call. Here the CDR3 DNA reads TGTGCCAGCAGCGGCAGCCCACAGACATCTTCCTACGAGCAGTACTTC. It translates to CASSGSPQTSSYEQYF.